This T cell receptor beta chain is from a study of blood T cell repertoires in COVID-19. Looking at the study overall: T cells, B-cell-depleted T cells, or PBMCs supplied cDNA or gDNA.

The CDR3 length is 17 residues. Per the germline V gene, CDR1 is LNHDA and CDR2 is SQIVND (reference sequence). Trimming took 1 base from V and 7 from J, leaving 20 bases between them. Sequencing used immunoSEQ multiplex PCR; TCRdb keeps in-frame clones, though not all of them. This table holds some 75,000 clones, roughly 89% found once. This clonotype was obtained from a man aged 55 to 69 with acute or convalescent COVID-19. The genes are TRBV19 and TRBJ2-1, with D possibly matching TRBD2 (5 bases). The sequencing sample was made of peripheral blood. The CDR3 coding sequence is TGTGCCAGTAGTATAGGTACGCTAGCAAGGTTCCGTAATGAGCAGTTCTTC. Translation gives CASSIGTLARFRNEQFF.